One and the same sample provided the 21 T cell receptor beta chains below, sequenced in a study of blood T cell repertoires in COVID-19 (dated by TCRdb to the early 2020s). Library creation used the immunoSEQ multiplex PCR assay. Imported from immuneACCESS, the table was reduced by TCRdb to in-frame sequences with V and J called. These copies leave out some clones; in studies compared against another copy, an unresolved V gene accounts for under half, and the cause of the remainder is not known. The table for this sample lists about 50,000 clones; 85% to 95% of them were counted only once. Roughly 9.7% of the sample rests with the top ten. Material: peripheral blood. All receptors derive from a woman aged 80 or older with acute or convalescent COVID-19.

The sample holds a few counts of this clone. The V and J genes are TRBV6-1 and TRBJ2-5; 9 positions match TRBD2. This CDR3 contains 15 residues. The junction had 5 bases not matched to a gene; V was cut back by 0 bases and J by 6 bases. The V gene's germline CDR1 is MNHNS and CDR2 SASEGT. The CDR3 DNA reads TGTGCCAGCAGTGAAGCAGCTAGCGGGGTAAAGACCCAGTACTTC. Translation gives CASSEAASGVKTQYF.

This chain links TRBV7-2 with TRBJ2-5, with D maybe TRBD2 (5 bases). The CDR3 has 15 amino acids. V dropped 5 bases and J dropped 4 bases, with 17 bases sitting between them. In germline, CDR1 is SGHTA, CDR2 FQGNSA. The CDR3 loop reads CASSPGGTGGETQYF. The DNA of the CDR3 is TGTGCCAGCAGCCCCGGAGGTACCGGCGGAGAGACCCAGTACTTC.

The rearrangement links TRBV6-1 to TRBJ2-4, with 9 bases lining up with TRBD1. Germline V gene lookup returns CDR1 MNHNS and CDR2 SASEGT. V trimming: 0 bases; J trimming: 7 bases; junction bases outside the gene matches: 4. There are 15 residues in the CDR3. CDR3 region: CASSEATGGLNIQYF. The CDR3 DNA is TGTGCCAGCAGTGAAGCTACAGGGGGCCTGAACATTCAGTACTTC.

Regarding this clone: One end of the junction does not line up with germline, which may come from a read error. This chain links TRBV6-2 or TRBV6-3 with TRBJ2-6; D uncertain. The CDR3 has 15 amino acids. Germline values: CDR1 MNHEY, CDR2 SVGEGT. CDR3 protein: CASTYSISGANVLTF. In nucleotides, the CDR3 is TGTGCCAGCACTTACAGCATTTCTGGGGCCAACGTCCTGACTTTC.

This chain uses TRBV6-6 with TRBJ2-6, with TRBD1 matching 8 bases. The length of the CDR3 is 20 residues. V dropped 5 bases and J dropped 4; count of bases not matched to a gene: 19. Germline CDR1 MNHNY, CDR2 SVGAGI (reference sequence). For the CDR3, the DNA is TGTGCCAGCAGTCGTCGGGACAGGAAATCTGGGGTTAGGGGGGCCAACGTCCTGACTTTC. It is translated as CASSRRDRKSGVRGANVLTF.

The chain uses TRBV7-2 and TRBJ1-1, with 10 bases fitting TRBD1. The junction had 6 bases not matched to a gene; V was cut back by 1 base and J by 4 bases. The CDR3 totals 16 residues. Germline-derived CDR1 and CDR2 are SGHTA and FQGNSA. Here the CDR3 DNA reads TGTGCCAGCAGCTTAGGGGGACAGGGGTGGGGCACTGAAGCTTTCTTT. Its protein product is CASSLGGQGWGTEAFF. Full variable domain (missing parts from reference TRBV7-2 and TRBJ1-1): GAGVSQSPSNKVTEKGKDVELRCDPISGHTALYWYRQSLGQGLEFLIYFQGNSAPDKSGLPSDRFSAERTGGSVSTLTIQRTQQEDSAVYLCASSLGGQGWGTEAFFGQGTRLTVV.

The CDR3: CSVDGQVTDTQYF. The CDR3 nucleotides are TGCAGCGTTGATGGACAGGTGACAGATACGCAGTATTTT. The V and J genes are TRBV29-1 and TRBJ2-3, with 7 bases lining up with TRBD1. CDR1 and CDR2 from the germline V gene are SQVTM and ANQGSEA. The CDR3 extends over 13 amino acids. V dropped 3 bases and J dropped 3; count of bases not matched to a gene: 3.

This clone was observed once. V and J are TRBV5-1 and TRBJ1-1; D is possibly TRBD1 (5 bases). From germline, CDR1 is SGHRS and CDR2 YFSETQ. V lost 2 bases to trimming and J lost 6 bases, with 14 bases between them. The CDR3 covers 14 residues. As DNA, the CDR3 is TGCGCCAGCAGCTTACGGGGGTGGGGAGCTGAAGCTTTCTTT. Translating it yields CASSLRGWGAEAFF.

This clone was observed a few times. The chain links TRBV18 to TRBJ1-4; D is ambiguous. Germline V gene sequence: CDR1 KGHSH, CDR2 LQKENI. V dropped 3 bases and J dropped 5 bases, with 16 bases sitting between them. This CDR3 spans 16 amino acids. CDR3 DNA: TGTGCCAGCTCACCCCCGGGTTTTTTGGCCAATGAAAAACTGTTTTTT. Its protein product is CASSPPGFLANEKLFF.

A few counts support this clone. V gene TRBV4-3 combines with J gene TRBJ1-5; D is perhaps TRBD1 (5 bases). Trimming shortened V by 0 bases and J by 5 bases, and 14 bases separated the two germline ends. Germline loops: CDR1 LGHNA, CDR2 YSLEER. This CDR3 spans 16 amino acids. Written as DNA, the CDR3 is TGCGCCAGCAGCCAAGATCGAGGTCAGGGTGATCAGCCCCAGCATTTT. Protein product: CASSQDRGQGDQPQHF.

The CDR3 spells CASSPDRANTGELFF. CDR3 sequence (DNA): TGTGCCAGCTCGCCGGACAGGGCGAACACCGGGGAGCTGTTTTTT. This chain uses TRBV18 with TRBJ2-2, with TRBD1 identical over 8 bases. Per germline, CDR1 KGHSH and CDR2 LQKENI. The CDR3 runs to 15 residues. Trimming took 6 bases from V and 0 from J; bases not matched to a gene: 3.

This chain uses TRBV30 with TRBJ1-4; 9 positions match TRBD1. V was pared by 3 bases and J by 7 bases, with 6 bases of the junction left unmatched. This CDR3 contains 14 residues. The germline gives CDR1 GTSNPN, CDR2 SVGIG (reference sequence). Here the CDR3 reads CAWSTGGEVEKLFF. Written as DNA, the CDR3 is TGTGCCTGGAGCACAGGGGGCGAGGTTGAAAAACTGTTTTTT.

The J gene is TRBJ2-1, the V gene TRBV9; 8 nucleotides agree with TRBD1. The CDR3 contains 19 residues. From germline, CDR1 is SGDLS and CDR2 YYNGEE. The ends lost 4 bases at V and 2 bases at J; junction bases unmatched: 17. The CDR3, as DNA: TGTGCCAGCAGCCCTCACGACCCAGGGGGGACAGGTGCCTACAATGAGCAGTTCTTC. This gives the protein CASSPHDPGGTGAYNEQFF.

V is TRBV6-2 or TRBV6-3 and J is TRBJ1-6, with 9 positions matching TRBD1. V was pared by 4 bases and J by 10 bases, with 14 bases of the junction left unmatched. The V gene's germline CDR1 is MNHEY and CDR2 SVGEGT. The CDR3 has 17 amino acids. The DNA for the CDR3 is TGTGCCAGCAGTTCGGAAGGGACAGGGATACGGTGGTCACCCCTCCACTTT. It specifies CASSSEGTGIRWSPLHF.

The chain links TRBV19 to TRBJ1-2; 7 positions match TRBD1. Germline V gene lookup returns CDR1 LNHDA and CDR2 SQIVND (reference sequence). The CDR3 is 13 amino acids. V shed 5 bases, J shed 4 bases, and the junction held 4 bases outside the gene matches. The CDR3 region is CASSGGQSYGYTF. CDR3 in DNA: TGTGCCAGTAGTGGGGGACAGAGCTATGGCTACACCTTC.

The chain has TRBV7-9 and TRBJ2-3; 14 bases match TRBD2. Germline V gene data show CDR1 as SEHNR and CDR2 as FQNEAQ (reference sequence). The V segment lost 5 bases and the J segment 1 base; nucleotides outside the gene matches: 2. CDR3 length: 16 residues. For the CDR3, the DNA is TGTGCCAGCAGCGCGGGACTAGCGGGAGGCACAGATACGCAGTATTTT. This translates into CASSAGLAGGTDTQYF. The whole variable domain, remainder taken from reference TRBV7-9 and TRBJ2-3, is DTGVSQNPRHKITKRGQNVTFRCDPISEHNRLYWYRQTLGQGPEFLTYFQNEAQLEKSRLLSDRFSAERPKGSFSTLEIQRTEQGDSAMYLCASSAGLAGGTDTQYFGPGTRLTVL.

The V gene is TRBV7-8, the J gene TRBJ2-4; 11 bases fit TRBD2. V trimming: 2 bases; J trimming: 0 bases; junction bases outside the gene matches: 12. Germline values: CDR1 SGHVS, CDR2 FQNEAQ. The CDR3 extends over 20 amino acids. CDR3 sequence reads: CASSLHSGTSGSLAKNIQYF. The CDR3 DNA reads as TGTGCCAGCAGCTTACATTCGGGGACTAGCGGAAGCTTAGCCAAAAACATTCAGTACTTC.

The chain uses TRBV5-6 and TRBJ2-7; maybe TRBD2 (6 bases). The V gene's germline CDR1 is SGHDT and CDR2 YYEEEE. There are 16 residues in the CDR3. Trimming pared 1 base from V and 3 bases from J, leaving 17 bases between. The CDR3 DNA sequence: TGTGCCAGCAGCTTGTCTGGAGGGAGGTTTATCTACGAGCAGTACTTC. Protein sequence: CASSLSGGRFIYEQYF.

This clone was picked up one time. CDR3 residues: CASSYSGQIEGFDEQFF. CDR3 bases: TGTGCCAGCAGTTACTCCGGACAAATCGAAGGCTTCGATGAGCAGTTCTTC. V gene TRBV6-2 or TRBV6-3 combines with J gene TRBJ2-1, with D perhaps TRBD1 (5 bases). The germline V gene has CDR1 MNHEY and CDR2 SVGEGT. This CDR3 is 17 amino acids long. The V gene lost 0 bases and the J gene lost 8 bases, with 20 bases spanning the gap.

The chain has TRBV7-3 and TRBJ1-6; D is undetermined. The V and J ends lost 1 base and 6 bases respectively, with 10 bases between them. The CDR3 runs 15 residues. Germline V CDR1 and CDR2: SGHTA, FQGTGA. CDR3 bases: TGTGCCAGCAGCTTAAATGCACCCAGTAATTCACCCCTCCACTTT. As protein: CASSLNAPSNSPLHF. Complete variable domain (other parts from reference TRBV7-3 and TRBJ1-6): GAGVSQTPSNKVTEKGKYVELRCDPISGHTALYWYRQSLGQGPEFLIYFQGTGAADDSGLPNDRFFAVRPEGSVSTLKIQRTERGDSAVYLCASSLNAPSNSPLHFGNGTRLTVT.

The J gene is TRBJ2-5, the V gene TRBV18; perhaps TRBD2 as D (5 bases). V gave up 4 bases and J gave up 2 bases, with 8 bases separating them. The V gene's germline CDR1 is KGHSH and CDR2 LQKENI. The CDR3 is 13 residues long. The CDR3 region is CASSRGSQETQYF. The CDR3, as DNA: TGTGCCAGCTCACGAGGGTCACAAGAGACCCAGTACTTC.